The source of this T cell receptor beta chain is a study of T cell changes during pregnancy in multiple sclerosis. This clone was detected once. Germline V CDR1 and CDR2: SGHTS, YDEGEE. J was trimmed by 7 bases and V by 1 base; bases with no gene match: 7. CDR3 size: 16 residues. Sequenced by immunoSEQ multiplex PCR; TCRdb stores in-frame clones only, minus some. The data contain about 79,000 clones, 75% to 95% of them singletons. The sequenced sample was CD4+ T cells from peripheral blood mononuclear cells, obtained in the second trimester of pregnancy. J is TRBJ1-6 and V is TRBV5-8; TRBD1 aligns across 8 bases. The clonotype comes from a female donor with multiple sclerosis, enrolled in a pregnancy study. As DNA, the CDR3 is TGTGCCAGCAGCTTGAGGACAGGGATCGGAAATTCACCCCTCCACTTT. Translated, it gives CASSLRTGIGNSPLHF.